This T cell receptor (beta chain) derives from a study of T-cell reconstitution after alpha-beta-depleted transplantation in children. The authors prepared the TCRbeta library with unique molecular identifiers. One entry per CDR3 protein, called by TCRdb with MiXCR from the PCR reads. Of about 540,000 distinct CDR3 sequences in the sample, roughly 30% were seen once. About this clonotype itself: Its cognate antigen is unknown.

Whole-study findings and limits: Hyperexpanded clones declined; after one year, newly produced T cells mostly supplied diversity. At around two months after transplant, the alpha-beta T cells were reportedly derived from several hundred expanded clones that came from non-depleted graft cells. There were some patients whose high TCRbeta diversity at day 60 came from surviving recipient T cells and thymic progenitors.

The sequencing used PBMCs, collected before TCRalphabeta/CD19-depleted stem cell transplant. The clonotype comes from a boy under two years old with Wiskott-Aldrich syndrome, due to receive a stem cell transplant.

For the CDR3, the DNA is TGTGCCAGCAGCCCAAAGCACGGGACAGTGGTGGGGAGGGGCCAGTACTTC. Translating it yields CASSPKHGTVVGRGQYF. J is TRBJ2-5 and V is TRBV7-2, with D perhaps being TRBD1 or TRBD2 (7 bases each). There are 17 residues in the CDR3. CDR1 and CDR2 (germline): SGHTA, FQGNSA. Between the trimmed V and J ends, which lost 5 bases and 10 bases, there was a span of 29 bases.